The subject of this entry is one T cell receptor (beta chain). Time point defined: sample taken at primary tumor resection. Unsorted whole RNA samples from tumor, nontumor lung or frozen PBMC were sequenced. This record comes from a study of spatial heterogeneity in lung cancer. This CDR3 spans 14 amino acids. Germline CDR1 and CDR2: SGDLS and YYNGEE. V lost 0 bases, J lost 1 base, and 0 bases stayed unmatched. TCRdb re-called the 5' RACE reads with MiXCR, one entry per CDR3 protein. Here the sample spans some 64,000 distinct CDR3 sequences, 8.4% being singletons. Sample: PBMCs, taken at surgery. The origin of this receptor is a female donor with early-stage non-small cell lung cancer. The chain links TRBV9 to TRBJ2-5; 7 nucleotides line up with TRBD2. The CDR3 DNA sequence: TGTGCCAGCAGCGTAGGCGGGGGCCAAGAGACCCAGTACTTC. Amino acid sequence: CASSVGGGQETQYF.